Below, 5 T cell receptor beta chains from the same sample are listed, as sequenced in a study of glioma-infiltrating T cells. Using RNA template, CDR3s of TCR alpha and beta were amplified with iRepertoire arm-PCR. A single record per CDR3 protein comes from TCRdb applying MiXCR to the multiplex PCR reads. Seen here are 400,000 or so distinct CDR3 sequences, about two fifths observed once, and the top ten hold around 12%. The source material was glioma tissue, nonneoplastic brain tissue, or PBMCs (not recorded which). The receptor set was obtained from a human donor with low-grade glioma or glioblastoma, undergoing nonglioma brain surgery, or in good health (not recorded which).

This clonotype showed up many times. The CDR3 sequence: CSAAAGLNRYEQYF. In DNA form, the CDR3 reads TGCAGTGCTGCCGCCGGTTTAAATCGCTACGAGCAGTACTTC. J is TRBJ2-7 and V is TRBV20-1, with D uncertain. The CDR3 consists of 14 residues. V lost 5 bases and J lost 3, with 17 bases in between. From germline, CDR1 is DFQATT and CDR2 SNEGSKA (reference sequence).

This rearrangement joins TRBV7-9 to TRBJ2-7, with D tentatively TRBD1 (5 bases). The CDR3 covers 14 residues. CDR1 is SEHNR and CDR2 is FQNEAQ in the germline V gene (reference sequence). The V end lost 1 base, the J end lost 7 bases, and 14 bases lay between the germline ends. CDR3 protein: CASSLGQGHGEQYF. CDR3 DNA sequence: TGTGCCAGCAGCTTAGGCCAGGGCCATGGGGAGCAGTACTTC.

On this clonotype: At one end the junction does not follow the germline gene, possibly because of a read error. CDR3 in amino acids: CANSTGQGDYGYTF. DNA for the CDR3: TGCGCCAACAGCACCGGACAGGGAGACTATGGCTACACCTTC. The chain recombines TRBV5-1 with TRBJ1-2; 8 positions match TRBD1. Germline V lookup: CDR1 SGHRS, CDR2 YFSETQ. This CDR3 has 14 residues.

This clonotype was counted ten times or more. J is TRBJ1-1 and V is TRBV28, with unresolved D. V lost 8 bases, J lost 0 bases, and 10 bases lay in between. The CDR3 covers 13 residues. The germline V gene encodes CDR1 MDHEN and CDR2 SYDVKM. Written as DNA, the CDR3 is TGTGCCAGCGGATACAGCTTGAACACTGAAGCTTTCTTT. Protein sequence: CASGYSLNTEAFF.

This clonotype appeared many times. V usage is TRBV6-1 and J usage is TRBJ2-7; 13 bases fit TRBD2. Germline CDR1 and CDR2: MNHNS and SASEGT. J lost 4 bases, V lost 5 bases, and 14 bases had no gene match. The CDR3 sequence is 18 residues long. Here the CDR3 reads CASSPLPLGLAGEYEQYF. The CDR3 DNA sequence: TGTGCCAGCAGTCCCCTGCCCCTAGGACTAGCGGGAGAGTACGAGCAGTACTTC.